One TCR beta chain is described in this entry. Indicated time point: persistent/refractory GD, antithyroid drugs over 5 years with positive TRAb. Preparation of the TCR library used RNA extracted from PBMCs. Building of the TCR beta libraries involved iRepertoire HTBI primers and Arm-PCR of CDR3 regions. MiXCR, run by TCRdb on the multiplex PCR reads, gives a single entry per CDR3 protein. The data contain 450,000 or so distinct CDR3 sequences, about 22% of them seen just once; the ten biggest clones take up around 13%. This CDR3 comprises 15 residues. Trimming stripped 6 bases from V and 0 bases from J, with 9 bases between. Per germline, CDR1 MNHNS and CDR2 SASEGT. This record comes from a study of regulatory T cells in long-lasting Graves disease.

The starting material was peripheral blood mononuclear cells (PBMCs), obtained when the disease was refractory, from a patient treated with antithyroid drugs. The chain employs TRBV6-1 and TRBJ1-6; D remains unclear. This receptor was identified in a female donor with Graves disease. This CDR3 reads CASRRATSYNSPLHF. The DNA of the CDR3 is TGTGCCAGCAGACGAGCGACCTCCTATAATTCACCCCTCCACTTT.